The 29 T cell receptor beta chains given below trace back to one sample, sequenced in a study of blood T cell repertoires in COVID-19 (dated by TCRdb to the early 2020s). The library was built by means of the immunoSEQ multiplex PCR assay. TCRdb re-hosts the immuneACCESS table, in-frame sequences only. Its copies lack some clones; in the studies checked, an unresolved V gene accounts for under half of them, and the cause for the rest is not known. The sample includes fewer than 25,000 clones, with more than 85% observed a single time. The top ten clonotypes cover 7.4% of the sample. The source material was peripheral blood. These receptors came from a man in his 70s with active COVID-19.

The chain joins TRBV28 to TRBJ2-3, with 8 nucleotides matching TRBD2. The ends lost 11 bases at V and 1 base at J; junction bases unmatched: 5. This CDR3 spans 13 amino acids. CDR1 and CDR2 from the germline V gene are MDHEN and SYDVKM. The CDR3 coding sequence is TGTGCCGCGAGAGCGGGGGGCACAGATACGCAGTATTTT. This translates into CAARAGGTDTQYF.

The chain has TRBV9 and TRBJ2-5, with 11 bases lining up with TRBD2. CDR3 length equals 15 residues. V lost 3 bases, J lost 5 bases, and 6 bases stayed unmatched. Germline V lookup: CDR1 SGDLS, CDR2 YYNGEE. The CDR3 DNA follows: TGTGCCAGCAGCGCTCAGACTAGCGGGACTGAGACCCAGTACTTC. Translation: CASSAQTSGTETQYF.

The rearrangement uses TRBV3-1 (or the pseudogene TRBV3-2) and TRBJ2-5, with unresolved D. V lost 2 bases to trimming and J lost 5 bases, with 12 bases between them. Germline V gene lookup returns CDR1 LGHDT and CDR2 YNNKEL (reference sequence). This CDR3 has 14 residues. The CDR3 spells CASSQSGSRETQYF. Here the CDR3 DNA reads TGTGCCAGCAGCCAATCGGGTTCTCGGGAGACCCAGTACTTC.

The rearrangement uses TRBV30 and TRBJ2-7, with TRBD1 matching 8 bases. After removal of 5 bases from V and 2 bases from J, the junction contained 2 bases not matched to a gene. The CDR3 loop spans 12 amino acids. The germline V gene encodes CDR1 GTSNPN and CDR2 SVGIG (reference sequence). CDR3 sequence: CAWDRGTYEQYF. Here the CDR3 DNA reads TGTGCCTGGGACAGGGGTACCTACGAGCAGTACTTC. Full variable domain (remainder filled in from reference TRBV30 and TRBJ2-7): SQTIHQWPATLVQPVGSPLSLECTVEGTSNPNLYWYRQAAGRGLQLLFYSVGIGQISSEVPQNLSASRPQDRQFILSSKKLLLSDSGFYLCAWDRGTYEQYFGPGTRLTVT.

The chain couples TRBV4-3 to TRBJ1-4; 8 bases map to TRBD1. V gave up 0 bases and J gave up 7 bases; unmatched junction bases: 4. CDR3 length: 15 residues. Germline V gives CDR1 LGHNA, CDR2 YSLEER. CDR3 sequence reads: CASSQDGQGAEKLFF. The CDR3 DNA reads TGCGCCAGCAGCCAAGACGGGCAGGGGGCTGAAAAACTGTTTTTT.

The V and J genes are TRBV29-1 and TRBJ1-2; D unclear. Germline V CDR1 and CDR2: SQVTM, ANQGSEA. The length of the CDR3 is 12 residues. Trimming removed 2 bases at V and 8 bases at J, with 12 bases between. The CDR3 here is CSVEPGGEGYTF. The CDR3 DNA is TGCAGCGTTGAACCCGGCGGCGAAGGCTACACCTTC.

This chain joins TRBV27 and TRBJ2-7, with 13 bases aligning to TRBD2. With V trimmed by 6 bases and J by 1 base, 9 bases remained unmatched. The CDR3 runs to 17 residues. CDR1 and CDR2 from the germline V gene are MNHEY and SMNVEV (reference sequence). This chain's CDR3 is CASRLAGGLYVSYEQYF. In nucleotides, the CDR3 is TGTGCCAGCAGACTAGCGGGAGGGCTATACGTGTCCTACGAGCAGTACTTC.

This chain joins TRBV12-3 or TRBV12-4 and TRBJ2-5; no clear D. The CDR3 length is 13 residues. Trimming removed 8 bases from V and 5 bases from J, with 15 bases in between. In DNA form, the CDR3 reads TGTGCCAGCCTCCTAAGTTCGGTGGAGACCCAGTACTTC. Translated: CASLLSSVETQYF.

This chain joins TRBV9 and TRBJ2-1; TRBD2 aligns across 8 bases. The trim removed 0 bases at V and 6 bases at J, leaving 8 bases unmatched. In germline, CDR1 is SGDLS, CDR2 YYNGEE. This CDR3 has 16 amino acids. The DNA for the CDR3 is TGTGCCAGCAGCGTAGGGTACCTAGCGGGCGGCAATGAGCAGTTCTTC. Its protein product is CASSVGYLAGGNEQFF.

The chain links TRBV7-2 to TRBJ2-7; 7 bases align to TRBD1. Germline V lookup: CDR1 SGHTA, CDR2 FQGNSA. Germline trimming cut 4 bases from V and 1 base from J; bases unmatched to any gene: 4. The CDR3 has 14 amino acids. The CDR3 bases are TGTGCCAGCAGCTATACAGGGGAGTCCTACGAGCAGTACTTC. The encoded protein is CASSYTGESYEQYF.

This chain connects TRBV27 to TRBJ1-6, with D maybe TRBD1 (5 bases). CDR3 size: 15 residues. Deletions cut 4 bases from V and 3 bases from J, with 10 bases between. The germline V gene has CDR1 MNHEY and CDR2 SMNVEV (reference sequence). As DNA, the CDR3 is TGTGCCAGCAGTTCTGGGGGGGTCTATAATTCACCCCTCCACTTT. Translating it yields CASSSGGVYNSPLHF.

V usage is TRBV7-9 and J usage is TRBJ1-3; no clear D gene. Trimming removed 1 base from V and 2 bases from J, with 9 bases in between. Per germline, CDR1 SEHNR and CDR2 FQNEAQ (reference sequence). The length of the CDR3 is 15 residues. The CDR3 DNA sequence: TGTGCCAGCAGCTTAGGGGCACAAACTGGAAACACCATATATTTT. Residues: CASSLGAQTGNTIYF.

The chain links TRBV28 to TRBJ2-3; D perhaps matches TRBD1 (6 bases). The CDR3 contains 15 residues. From germline, CDR1 is MDHEN and CDR2 SYDVKM. Between the trimmed V and J ends, which lost 3 bases and 3 bases, there was a span of 13 bases. The CDR3 protein is CASSFAGQGTDTQYF. CDR3 DNA sequence: TGTGCCAGCAGTTTCGCCGGGCAGGGGACAGATACGCAGTATTTT.

This clone has more than one count but fewer than ten. The CDR3 protein is CASSPPPPWTGGHGYTF. For the CDR3, the DNA is TGTGCCAGTAGTCCGCCCCCACCGTGGACAGGGGGGCATGGCTACACCTTC. The chain employs TRBV19 and TRBJ1-2; 10 bases align to TRBD1. Germline-derived CDR1 and CDR2 are LNHDA and SQIVND (reference sequence). Unmatched junction bases numbered 15, after V lost 5 bases and J lost 6 bases. The CDR3 runs 17 residues.

This clone has just one count. The chain has TRBV9 and TRBJ2-3; maybe TRBD2 (7 bases). The CDR3 loop spans 17 amino acids. V lost 0 bases to trimming and J lost 0 bases, with 14 bases between them. Germline values: CDR1 SGDLS, CDR2 YYNGEE. CDR3 in amino acids: CASSVGSGGGSTDTQYF. The CDR3 region has the DNA TGTGCCAGCAGCGTAGGGTCGGGGGGCGGAAGCACAGATACGCAGTATTTT.

This chain links TRBV28 with TRBJ2-7, with a weak D call TRBD2 (7 bases). Germline CDR1 is MDHEN and CDR2 is SYDVKM. V lost 6 bases, J lost 7 bases, and 16 bases lay in between. The CDR3 is 13 residues long. The CDR3 reads CASSAGGQLEQYF. CDR3 bases: TGTGCCAGCAGCGCCGGGGGGCAGTTGGAGCAGTACTTC.

This clone was picked up one time. V gene TRBV5-1 combines with J gene TRBJ2-2; 7 bases match TRBD1. Trimming cost V 3 bases and J 3 bases; bases outside gene matches: 5. Germline CDR1 reads SGHRS; CDR2 reads YFSETQ. This CDR3 contains 15 residues. In nucleotides, the CDR3 is TGCGCCAGCAGCTCCGGGGACAGTTACACCGGGGAGCTGTTTTTT. Its protein product is CASSSGDSYTGELFF.

This chain's CDR3 is CASSRQGAYNEQFF. For the CDR3, the DNA is TGTGCCAGCAGCCGACAGGGGGCTTACAATGAGCAGTTCTTC. The rearrangement joins TRBV5-4 to TRBJ2-1; 10 bases agree with TRBD1. CDR1 and CDR2 (germline): SGHNT, YYREEE (reference sequence). This CDR3 has 14 residues. Losses at the gene ends were 4 bases for V and 4 bases for J; bases not matched to a gene: 2.

V usage is TRBV2 and J usage is TRBJ1-3; TRBD1 aligns across 7 bases. This CDR3 comprises 15 residues. CDR1 SNHLY and CDR2 FYNNEI come from the germline V gene. The V segment lost 6 bases and the J segment 0 bases; nucleotides outside the gene matches: 5. CDR3 sequence reads: CASRETGNSGNTIYF. CDR3 nucleotides: TGTGCCAGCAGGGAGACAGGGAACTCTGGAAACACCATATATTTT.

The V call is TRBV9, the J call TRBJ2-2; D possibly corresponds to TRBD2 (5 bases). V lost 4 bases, J lost 6 bases, and 10 bases lay in between. Germline CDR1 reads SGDLS; CDR2 reads YYNGEE. This CDR3 has 13 residues. The DNA of the CDR3 is TGTGCCAGCAGCTCCCGGACTGCCGGGGAGCTGTTTTTT. Translated: CASSSRTAGELFF.

This clone turned up a few times. The chain links TRBV19 to TRBJ1-3; 9 nucleotides agree with TRBD1. V shed 10 bases, J shed 5 bases, and the junction held 9 bases outside the gene matches. Germline V gene sequence: CDR1 LNHDA, CDR2 SQIVND (reference sequence). The CDR3 sequence is 14 residues long. CDR3 DNA: TGTGCCACCAGGGGACAGGGTGTCCGAAACACCATATATTTT. This codes for CATRGQGVRNTIYF. Full variable domain (outside the CDR3, taken from reference TRBV19 and TRBJ1-3): DGGITQSPKYLFRKEGQNVTLSCEQNLNHDAMYWYRQDPGQGLRLIYYSQIVNDFQKGDIAEGYSVSREKKESFPLTVTSAQKNPTAFYLCATRGQGVRNTIYFGEGSWLTVV.

This chain links TRBV18 with TRBJ1-6, with 7 bases aligning to TRBD1. The V and J ends lost 3 bases and 6 bases, in that order; junction bases with no gene match: 5. The CDR3 is 15 residues long. Per germline, CDR1 KGHSH and CDR2 LQKENI. CDR3 DNA: TGTGCCAGCTCACCTAACAGGGGTTCTAATTCACCCCTCCACTTT. This gives the protein CASSPNRGSNSPLHF.

The DNA of the CDR3 is TGTGCCAGCGCATCGGAGGGACTCGCGAACACCGGGGAGCTGTTTTTT. Its translation is CASASEGLANTGELFF. The rearrangement uses TRBV7-6 and TRBJ2-2; D is possibly TRBD2 (6 bases). V was trimmed by 8 bases and J by 0 bases, leaving 16 bases between them. In germline, CDR1 is SGHVS, CDR2 FNYEAQ. CDR3 size: 16 residues.

The V and J genes are TRBV5-1 and TRBJ2-1; D not certain. Trimming cost V 2 bases and J 0 bases, with 12 bases left between them. Germline V gives CDR1 SGHRS, CDR2 YFSETQ. This CDR3 has 16 amino acids. The CDR3 loop reads CASSFRAPSSYNEQFF. CDR3 bases: TGCGCCAGCAGCTTTCGTGCCCCTAGCTCCTACAATGAGCAGTTCTTC.

The genes are TRBV19 and TRBJ1-5; 8 positions match TRBD1. The CDR3 sequence is 14 residues long. The J segment lost 7 bases and the V segment lost 6 bases, leaving 8 bases of the junction unmatched. The germline gives CDR1 LNHDA, CDR2 SQIVND (reference sequence). CDR3 amino acids: CASSLDGQGQPQHF. DNA for the CDR3: TGTGCCAGTAGCCTAGATGGACAGGGACAGCCCCAGCATTTT. Full variable domain (rest looked up from reference TRBV19 and TRBJ1-5): DGGITQSPKYLFRKEGQNVTLSCEQNLNHDAMYWYRQDPGQGLRLIYYSQIVNDFQKGDIAEGYSVSREKKESFPLTVTSAQKNPTAFYLCASSLDGQGQPQHFGDGTRLSIL.

The chain uses TRBV9 and TRBJ1-5; D is uncertain. The CDR3 runs to 15 residues. Trimming took off 2 bases at V and 2 bases at J, with 11 bases between the two ends. Germline V gene data show CDR1 as SGDLS and CDR2 as YYNGEE. DNA of the CDR3: TGTGCCAGCAGCGTGACGGGAGCGGGCAATCAGCCCCAGCATTTT. It yields the protein CASSVTGAGNQPQHF.

This chain links TRBV9 with TRBJ2-2; 11 nucleotides match TRBD1. The CDR3 covers 17 residues. CDR1 is SGDLS and CDR2 is YYNGEE in the germline V gene. The V gene end was trimmed by 2 bases and the J gene end by 5 bases; junction bases not matched to a gene: 8. In DNA, the CDR3 is TGTGCCAGCAGCGTGGGACAGGGGGTTAGAGAAACCGGGGAGCTGTTTTTT. Translating gives CASSVGQGVRETGELFF.

This clone was seen a single time. The chain couples TRBV24-1 to TRBJ1-4; TRBD1 agrees at 7 bases. This CDR3 has 13 amino acids. Germline loops: CDR1 KGHDR, CDR2 SFDVKD. V dropped 7 bases and J dropped 8; count of bases not matched to a gene: 6. CDR3 amino acids: CATRDRTEEKLFF. In DNA, the CDR3 is TGTGCCACCAGGGACAGGACAGAAGAAAAACTGTTTTTT.

The rearrangement uses TRBV6-5 and TRBJ1-5, with D perhaps matching TRBD1 (5 bases). Trimming removed 9 bases from V and 2 bases from J, with 17 bases in between. The CDR3 consists of 15 residues. The germline CDR1 and CDR2 sequences are MNHEY and SVGAGI. The CDR3 loop is CASGDGREGNQPQHF. CDR3 in DNA: TGTGCCAGTGGGGACGGGAGGGAAGGCAATCAGCCCCAGCATTTT.